This passage covers 15 T cell receptor beta chains from one sample sequenced in a study of T cell repertoires in cytomegalovirus infection. These receptors have no known antigen. TCRdb ran MiXCR on the reads and lists one entry per CDR3 protein. This table holds 680,000 or so distinct CDR3 sequences, 30% to 40% found once. Sequencing was performed on cultured PBMCs, taken from culture after CMV antigen stimulation. The receptors shown here come from a human donor in good health (CMV status not recorded). Some clones in this sample may be carry-over from other donors' samples.

J is TRBJ1-2 and V is TRBV11-2; D is unclear. Germline V gives CDR1 SGHAT, CDR2 FQNNGV. Trimming shortened V by 9 bases and J by 0 bases, and 11 bases separated the two germline ends. The CDR3 contains 13 residues. The CDR3: CASSGDANYGYTF. The CDR3 region has the DNA TGTGCCAGTAGCGGAGACGCTAACTATGGCTACACCTTC.

The sample holds a few counts of this clonotype. The chain combines TRBV7-8 with TRBJ1-2; D remains ambiguous. Germline V gives CDR1 SGHVS, CDR2 FQNEAQ. The CDR3 sequence is 16 residues long. V shed 0 bases and J shed 2 bases, with 13 bases lying between them. Written as DNA, the CDR3 is TGTGCCAGCAGCTTAGCGCCTGTCAGCCCAAACTATGGCTACACCTTC. This encodes CASSLAPVSPNYGYTF.

This chain uses TRBV5-1 with TRBJ2-3, with D possibly matching TRBD1 (6 bases). CDR1 and CDR2 from the germline V gene are SGHRS and YFSETQ. The CDR3 covers 14 residues. V was cut by 5 bases and J by 2 bases, with 12 bases left in between. The CDR3, as DNA: TGCGCCAGCAGAATGGGGGCCCTCACAGATACGCAGTATTTT. Its protein is CASRMGALTDTQYF.

Here the CDR3 reads CASSSGQMAHRGEKLFF. CDR3 sequence (DNA): TGTGCCAGCAGTTCGGGACAGATGGCCCACCGAGGTGAAAAACTGTTTTTT. The rearrangement uses TRBV27 and TRBJ1-4; 7 positions match TRBD1. CDR3 length: 17 residues. Losses at the gene ends were 4 bases for V and 7 bases for J; bases not matched to a gene: 15. Germline V lookup: CDR1 MNHEY, CDR2 SMNVEV (reference sequence).

This clonotype occurred a few times. This chain connects TRBV2 to TRBJ1-3, with no clear D. The CDR3 runs 15 residues. Deletions cut 5 bases from V and 2 bases from J, with 13 bases between. The V gene's germline CDR1 is SNHLY and CDR2 FYNNEI. CDR3 nucleotides: TGTGCCAGCAGTCGGGCCGAAAGAACTGGAAACACCATATATTTT. The encoded protein is CASSRAERTGNTIYF.

This clonotype was observed a handful of times. The V gene is TRBV5-1, the J gene TRBJ2-7, with D possibly being TRBD1 or TRBD2 (5 bases each). V lost 6 bases to trimming and J lost 0 bases, with 13 bases between them. The germline gives CDR1 SGHRS, CDR2 YFSETQ. The CDR3 spans 14 residues. The CDR3 nucleotides read TGCGCCAGCAAATATGGGACGGACTCCTACGAGCAGTACTTC. This encodes CASKYGTDSYEQYF.

This clonotype was picked up a small number of times. The chain combines TRBV5-4 with TRBJ2-3, with 8 bases matching TRBD2. The CDR3 runs 15 residues. V lost 4 bases to trimming and J lost 5 bases; unmatched junction nucleotides: 9. Germline CDR1 and CDR2: SGHNT and YYREEE (reference sequence). DNA for the CDR3: TGTGCCAGCAGCCCTACTAGCGGAGCTCGAGATACGCAGTATTTT. The encoded protein is CASSPTSGARDTQYF. The full variable domain, rest sourced from reference TRBV5-4 and TRBJ2-3, is ETGVTQSPTHLIKTRGQQVTLRCSSQSGHNTVSWYQQALGQGPQFIFQYYREEENGRGNFPPRFSGLQFPNYSSELNVNALELDDSALYLCASSPTSGARDTQYFGPGTRLTVL.

The chain couples TRBV7-9 to TRBJ2-1, with TRBD1 matching over 9 bases. Trimming removed 5 bases from V and 1 base from J; junction bases left unmatched: 6. Germline loops: CDR1 SEHNR, CDR2 FQNEAQ (reference sequence). CDR3 length equals 16 residues. The CDR3 coding sequence is TGTGCCAGCAGCGACGGACAGGGGTTTTCCTACAATGAGCAGTTCTTC. Translated: CASSDGQGFSYNEQFF.

This clonotype occurred once. The V and J genes are TRBV6-7 and TRBJ2-7; D ambiguous. TRBV6-7 is an open reading frame, and its role is uncertain. V lost 2 bases, J lost 0 bases, and 17 bases lay in between. CDR3 length equals 17 residues. The CDR3 sequence is CASSYDFPERGSYEQYF. Here the CDR3 DNA reads TGTGCCAGCAGTTACGATTTTCCTGAGAGAGGCTCCTACGAGCAGTACTTC.

This chain links TRBV7-2 with TRBJ1-6, with 8 bases aligning to TRBD1. V shed 4 bases, J shed 8 bases, and the junction held 10 bases outside the gene matches. The CDR3 extends over 16 amino acids. Per germline, CDR1 SGHTA and CDR2 FQGNSA. The CDR3 sequence is CASSWDRQVGDSPLHF. As DNA, the CDR3 is TGTGCCAGCAGCTGGGACAGGCAAGTGGGGGATTCACCCCTCCACTTT.

The rearrangement links TRBV19 to TRBJ2-1; 8 nucleotides line up with TRBD2. V shed 10 bases and J 1 base; nucleotides not matched to a gene: 9. The CDR3 has 15 amino acids. Germline V lookup: CDR1 LNHDA, CDR2 SQIVND (reference sequence). As DNA, the CDR3 is TGTGCCACTGACCGCGGGGGGTTTTCCTACAATGAGCAGTTCTTC. As protein: CATDRGGFSYNEQFF.

This clonotype was detected many times. This chain joins TRBV7-2 and TRBJ1-6, with D uncertain. This CDR3 comprises 14 residues. Trimming took 2 bases from V and 8 from J, leaving 10 bases between them. Germline CDR1 is SGHTA and CDR2 is FQGNSA. CDR3 nucleotides: TGTGCCAGCAGCTTACTATGGGAACATTCACCCCTCCACTTT. Protein product: CASSLLWEHSPLHF. The whole variable domain, filled in from reference TRBV7-2 and TRBJ1-6, reads GAGVSQSPSNKVTEKGKDVELRCDPISGHTALYWYRQSLGQGLEFLIYFQGNSAPDKSGLPSDRFSAERTGGSVSTLTIQRTQQEDSAVYLCASSLLWEHSPLHFGNGTRLTVT.

This clonotype was recorded many times. The chain joins TRBV7-2 to TRBJ2-1, with D possibly TRBD2 on 6 matching bases. This CDR3 comprises 16 residues. The ends were cut back, 1 base at V and 2 bases at J, with 12 bases in the middle. Per germline, CDR1 SGHTA and CDR2 FQGNSA. The CDR3: CASSLVGGGTYNEQFF. In DNA, the CDR3 is TGTGCCAGCAGCTTAGTGGGTGGAGGGACCTACAATGAGCAGTTCTTC.

This chain connects TRBV7-2 to TRBJ2-7; D possibly uses TRBD1 or TRBD2 (5 bases each). Germline values: CDR1 SGHTA, CDR2 FQGNSA. V gave up 4 bases and J gave up 2 bases, with 12 bases separating them. The CDR3 totals 14 residues. CDR3: CASSSQQGPYEQYF. As DNA, the CDR3 is TGTGCCAGCAGCTCCCAGCAGGGACCCTACGAGCAGTACTTC.

The chain is built from TRBV29-1 and TRBJ1-4; D is ambiguous. The germline V gene has CDR1 SQVTM and CDR2 ANQGSEA. Trimming removed 6 bases at V and 10 bases at J, with 18 bases between. The CDR3 is 13 amino acids. The CDR3 loop is CSVHTTEAGKLFF. CDR3 nucleotides: TGCAGCGTCCACACGACGGAGGCTGGAAAACTGTTTTTT.